The rows below give T cell receptor beta chains drawn from one sample of a study of blood T cell repertoires in COVID-19. The method was immunoSEQ multiplex PCR; TCRdb's version includes in-frame clones alone and lacks a portion of them. The sample yields a few hundred thousand clones, approximately 90% seen once. Sequencing was done on a sample of PBMCs or T cells enriched from blood (not recorded which). Receptors originate from a woman aged 40 to 55 who had been exposed to COVID-19. Both conserved end residues are part of each CDR3. D genes are given only for firm matches. Not every row has a clone size; where given, it reads once, few, many or a size class.

V gene	J gene	D gene	CDR3 length	clone size	CDR3 protein	CDR3 DNA
TRBV30	TRBJ1-2	-	14	-	CAWSDTSHPGGYTF	TGTGCCTGGAGTGACACCTCGCATCCGGGGGGCTACACCTTC
TRBV9	TRBJ2-7	-	17	-	CASSVGGGPFNFYEQYF	TGTGCCAGCAGCGTAGGAGGGGGACCGTTTAACTTCTACGAGCAGTACTTC
TRBV9	TRBJ1-3	-	16	-	CASSASVQGSGNTIYF	TGTGCCAGCAGCGCGAGCGTTCAGGGCTCTGGAAACACCATATATTTT
TRBV6-5	TRBJ1-3	-	13	-	CAISTGSGNTIYF	TGTGCCATATCAACAGGCTCTGGAAACACCATATATTTT
TRBV7-9	TRBJ2-1	TRBD2	19	-	CASSLWGGSPSNILNEQFF	TGTGCCAGCAGCTTATGGGGAGGGAGTCCCTCGAATATTCTTAATGAGCAGTTCTTC
TRBV18	TRBJ1-2	-	14	-	CASSPFGADYGYTF	TGTGCCAGCTCACCATTTGGTGCGGACTATGGCTACACCTTC
TRBV19	TRBJ1-1	TRBD1	11	-	CASGQGTEAFF	TGTGCCAGTGGACAGGGCACTGAAGCTTTCTTT
TRBV6-1	TRBJ2-2	-	20	-	CASSEGWGVIGNANTGELFF	TGTGCCAGCAGTGAAGGATGGGGAGTGATTGGAAACGCGAACACCGGGGAGCTGTTTTTT
TRBV27	TRBJ1-2	-	14	-	CASTPRSGGQGYTF	TGTGCCAGCACCCCTCGGTCGGGGGGCCAAGGCTACACCTTC
TRBV24-1	TRBJ2-7	TRBD1	12	-	CATRGQDYEQYF	TGTGCCACCAGAGGACAGGACTACGAGCAGTACTTC
TRBV3-1/TRBV3-2	TRBJ1-6	-	13	-	CASNQAGNSPLHF	TGTGCCAGCAACCAAGCGGGAAATTCACCCCTCCACTTT
TRBV5-6	TRBJ1-5	TRBD1	15	-	CASSLMDRDNQPQHF	TGTGCCAGCAGCTTGATGGACAGGGACAATCAGCCCCAGCATTTT
TRBV19	TRBJ2-7	-	14	-	CASSGGAWGFEQYF	TGTGCCAGTAGTGGTGGGGCCTGGGGTTTCGAGCAGTACTTC
TRBV5-1	TRBJ2-4	-	15	once	CASSSRPDRENIQYF	TGCGCCAGCAGCTCGCGGCCCGATCGAGAAAACATTCAGTACTTC
TRBV9	TRBJ1-5	-	14	-	CASSVGAPKQPQHF	TGTGCCAGCAGCGTAGGGGCTCCAAAGCAGCCCCAGCATTTT
TRBV29-1	TRBJ2-5	TRBD2	12	once	CSVGRAQETQYF	TGCAGCGTGGGGAGGGCACAAGAGACCCAGTACTTC
TRBV9	TRBJ1-3	TRBD1	17	once	CASSVYDRAHSGNTIYF	TGTGCCAGCAGCGTCTACGACAGGGCGCACTCTGGAAACACCATATATTTT
TRBV7-8	TRBJ1-6	-	15	-	CASSLSGSYNSPLHF	TGTGCCAGCAGCTTATCCGGCTCCTATAATTCACCCCTCCACTTT
TRBV15	TRBJ2-4	-	12	-	CATSRDEADQYF	TGTGCCACCAGCAGAGATGAGGCGGATCAGTACTTC